This TCR beta chain originates from a study of cytotoxic CD8 clonotypes in ibrutinib-treated CLL (dated by TCRdb to about 2021). Turning to the overall study: The cohort included roughly 15 treatment-naive and around 10 relapsed/refractory patients; about 18 were IGHV unmutated. Cryopreserved peripheral blood mononuclear cells were collected before treatment, at response, and at either disease progression or sustained remission. Longitudinal samples were available for about 30% of the roughly 90 trial participants. An average of roughly 250,000 productive templates and tens of thousands of productive rearrangements was obtained per sample. Response samples were obtained after a median of roughly eleven months of treatment, with a range of roughly 6 to 36 months. Responses were partial in 24 patients and complete in 2; after median about 5.5 years follow-up, some 14 stayed in remission and roughly twelve progressed. Every remission and progressive disease sample was obtained while ibrutinib was still being received by the patients.

In light of the paper, this sample's time point label describes: 12 months on ibrutinib. For TCR beta library preparation, approximately 1.9 micrograms of genomic DNA was extracted from cryopreserved PBMCs. High-throughput TCR beta sequencing was performed on longitudinal blood samples from CLL patients receiving ibrutinib monotherapy. The patients took part in an open-label, single-center phase 2 trial of ibrutinib monotherapy. Overall study outcomes, separate from this receptor: At ibrutinib response clonality went up, during sustained remission it held steady, and at progression it dropped back toward baseline. Sustained-remission and progressing patients did not have matched sampling times, and lymph node repertoires were not examined. At baseline, clonality was higher than in age-matched healthy donors and showed a strong correlation with circulating CD8+ T-cell counts. Public clonotypes were found to be uncommon and were observed to contract or remain stable during treatment; the increase in clonality was shown to reflect expansion of private clonotypes at ibrutinib response.

Trimming costs V 1 base and J 0 bases, and their ends lie 6 bases apart. For CDR1 and CDR2, the germline V gene (reference sequence) lists GTSNPN and SVGIG. From the cysteine through the phenylalanine, the CDR3 covers 13 amino acids. This entry keeps only the CDR3 DNA: 39 bases, framed from base 1. A MiSeq instrument was used for deep resolution sequencing, which targeted depths ranging from 1 in 1 million up to 1 in 200,000 T cells, with coverage averaging 10x for each clonotype. The immunoSEQ hsTCRB Kit was used to generate TCR beta libraries. On the study's bioinformatics: Data were analyzed with ImmunoSEQ Data Assistant and ImmunoSEQ Analyzer, with V, D and J genes assigned per IMGT definitions. Clonality, which ranges from 0 to 1, was calculated by subtracting the normalized Shannon entropy of productive rearrangement frequencies from one. Public clonotype analysis was restricted to overrepresented clonotypes comprising at least 0.05% of each patient's repertoire. Fewer than 15 age-matched healthy donor repertoires from immuneACCESS served as clonality controls. Imported from immuneACCESS, the table was reduced by TCRdb to in-frame sequences with V and J called. These copies leave out some clones; in studies compared against another copy, an unresolved V gene accounts for under half, and the cause of the remainder is not known. The V and J calls and the clone size are those of that table, but D and trimming were determined from the DNA. The sample contains hundreds of thousands of clones, just under 80% of them found a single time. The leading ten clones occupy 10% to 12% of the sample.

This clone turned up a few times. Its antigen is currently not known. Base quality data are lacking; no much larger clone is found one base away. This specimen was PBMCs, taken after 12 months of ibrutinib treatment. The receptor was derived from a human donor with chronic lymphocytic leukemia. The receptor chain draws on TRBV30 and TRBJ1-1; no D gene can be assigned with confidence. The CDR3 has the sequence CAWSEVVNTEAFF. Read as DNA, the sequence is TGTGCCTGGAGTGAAGTAGTGAACACTGAAGCTTTCTTT.